This T cell receptor (beta chain) comes out of a study of cytotoxic CD8 clonotypes in ibrutinib-treated CLL. The repertoire was sequenced with immunoSEQ multiplex PCR; TCRdb's copy has only in-frame clones and lacks some. The sample consists of approximately 20,000 clones, about 85% of them appearing once. The CDR3 covers 15 residues. V lost 3 bases to trimming and J lost 3 bases; unmatched junction nucleotides: 5. Germline V gene sequence: CDR1 SGHRS, CDR2 YFSETQ. The chain uses TRBV5-1 and TRBJ1-2; 10 positions match TRBD1. The sequenced sample was PBMCs, obtained before ibrutinib treatment. The receptor was derived from a human donor with chronic lymphocytic leukemia. Here the CDR3 DNA reads TGCGCCAGCAGCTCAGACAGGGGGCGGCACTATGGCTACACCTTC. Its translation is CASSSDRGRHYGYTF.